The rows below give T cell receptor beta chains drawn from one sample of a study of metastatic and nonmetastatic thyroid tumors. TCRdb re-called the PCR reads via MiXCR. The sample has about 21,000 clones; roughly 28% are singletons. Sequencing was carried out using tumor tissue. Source of these receptors: a male donor with papillary thyroid cancer or a benign thyroid nodule (not recorded which). Some clones in this sample may be carry-over from other donors' samples. CDR3s include the opening cysteine and the closing phenylalanine or tryptophan. D genes are given only for firm matches. The size of a clone is reported for some rows only, either as once, few or many, or as a class for expanded clones.

>NA|TRBJ2-3|TRBV28|few
TGTGCCAGCAGCGGGACAAAGTTGACGGATACGCAGTATTTT
CASSGTKLTDTQYF
>TRBD1|TRBJ2-3|TRBV11-2|NA
TGTGCCAGCAGCTCGACACGGACAGGGCTCACAGATACGCAGTATTTT
CASSSTRTGLTDTQYF
>NA|TRBJ2-1|TRBV4-1|medium-sized
TGCGCCAGCAGCCAAACTCCCTTAGCTGAGCAGTTCTTC
CASSQTPLAEQFF
>NA|TRBJ1-6|TRBV30|few
TGTGCCTGGACGGGCTCCTATAATTCACCCCTCCACTTT
CAWTGSYNSPLHF
>TRBD1|TRBJ1-1|TRBV7-9|NA
TGTGCCAGCAGCCAAGGGACAGGTCATACTGAAGCTTTCTTT
CASSQGTGHTEAFF
>NA|TRBJ1-2|TRBV12-3/TRBV12-4|few
TGTGCCGTCAGTTTGGACCCCGCATGGGAGGGCTACACCTTC
CAVSLDPAWEGYTF
>TRBD2|TRBJ2-7|TRBV6-5|NA
TGTGCCAGCAGTTACTCCGCGGCGGGAGGGCCGAGGGAGCAGTACTTC
CASSYSAAGGPREQYF
>TRBD2|TRBJ2-7|TRBV11-2|NA
TGTGCCAGCAGCGCCCCCGGGACTAGCGGGAGGGAAGAGCAGTACTTC
CASSAPGTSGREEQYF
>NA|TRBJ2-5|TRBV20-1|many
TGCAGTGCTAGTTTCGGGCGAGGCTTTCAAGAGACCCAGTACTTC
CSASFGRGFQETQYF
>NA|TRBJ2-1|TRBV10-2|many
TGCGCCAGCAGCGAACAGGGAGAAAATGAGCAGTTCTTC
CASSEQGENEQFF
>NA|TRBJ2-7|TRBV15|NA
TGTGCCACCAGCAGAGGGGGGCGGTCTGGCGAGCAGTACTTC
CATSRGGRSGEQYF
>NA|TRBJ1-2|TRBV11-2|NA
TGTGCCAGCAGCTTAGGGCCAGGGGACCGGAGCTACACCTTC
CASSLGPGDRSYTF
>NA|TRBJ2-7|TRBV11-2|NA
TGTGCCAGCCTGCGGGGGACAGCCTACGAGCAGTACTTC
CASLRGTAYEQYF
>TRBD1|TRBJ1-2|TRBV27|few
TGTGCCAGCAGCGAATTAGGACAGGGGGTTCGTGGCTACACCTTC
CASSELGQGVRGYTF
>NA|TRBJ1-1|TRBV20-1|once
TGCAGTGCTCCCCGAACGGACCGGACCTTGAACACTGAAGCTTTCTTT
CSAPRTDRTLNTEAFF
>NA|TRBJ1-2|TRBV27|few
TGTGCCTGCAGTTCCTTATACAGGGATTGCTACACCTTC
CACSSLYRDCYTF
>NA|TRBJ2-7|TRBV7-9|NA
TGTGCCAGCAGCTCGGGACTCCAGACCTACGAGCAGTACTTC
CASSSGLQTYEQYF
>NA|TRBJ1-2|TRBV6-1|NA
TGTGCCAGCAGTATCGACGACTATGGCTACACCTTC
CASSIDDYGYTF
>TRBD1|TRBJ1-2|TRBV6-1|medium-sized
TGTGCCAGCATTCCTATCCGGACAGGAGGAGGATATGGCTACACCTTC
CASIPIRTGGGYGYTF
>NA|TRBJ1-5|TRBV6-1|NA
TGTGCCAGCAGCCCTCAGGGGTTTGGTCGGTCCTATCAGCCCCAGCATTTT
CASSPQGFGRSYQPQHF
>TRBD1|TRBJ2-7|TRBV18|medium-sized
TGTGCCAGCGAGCAGGACAGGGGAGACGAGCAGTACTTC
CASEQDRGDEQYF
>NA|TRBJ1-2|TRBV28|NA
TGTGCCAGCGGAATAACAGGGCACTATGGCTACACCTTC
CASGITGHYGYTF
>NA|TRBJ1-6|TRBV7-3|few
TGTGCCAGCGGTGGGGGGGCGCATTCACCCCTCCACTTT
CASGGGAHSPLHF
>NA|TRBJ1-4|TRBV3-1|NA
TGTGCCAGCAGCCAGGGGTGGGGGACAAATGAAAAACTGTTTTTT
CASSQGWGTNEKLFF
>TRBD1|TRBJ1-2|TRBV12-3/TRBV12-4|NA
TGTGCCAGCAGTTATTTCGGGACAGAGTCCGGCTACACCTTC
CASSYFGTESGYTF
>TRBD2|TRBJ2-3|TRBV13|NA
TGTGCCAGCAGCTCCTTAGCGGGAGAGGCAGATACGCAGTATTTT
CASSSLAGEADTQYF
>NA|TRBJ2-7|TRBV20-1|NA
TGCAGTGCTAGAGACGGGACGGAGTCCTACGAGCAGTACTTC
CSARDGTESYEQYF
>TRBD2|TRBJ2-1|TRBV20-1|medium-sized
TGCAGTGCCCACATCACGGTAGCGGGAGGGAATTACAATGAGCAGTTCTTC
CSAHITVAGGNYNEQFF
>NA|TRBJ2-7|TRBV20-1|few
TGCAGTGCTAGAGATCCCGGGCGGGGAAGAGCCTACGAGCAGTACTTC
CSARDPGRGRAYEQYF
>NA|TRBJ1-1|TRBV27|NA
TGTGCCAGCAGTTCCCGTGGGGTGGGAACTGAAGCTTTCTTT
CASSSRGVGTEAFF
>NA|TRBJ1-2|TRBV5-1|few
TGCGCCAGCAGCGTCGGGACACAGTTAGATGGCTACACCTTC
CASSVGTQLDGYTF